The T cell receptor (beta chain) described here comes from a study of blood T cell repertoires in COVID-19. The ends lost 4 bases at V and 6 bases at J; junction bases unmatched: 5. CDR1 SGHDT and CDR2 YYEEEE come from the germline V gene. The CDR3 consists of 13 residues. In the original workflow: For nucleated cells, counts were estimated from reference gene primer amplification. Profiled with immunoSEQ multiplex PCR; TCRdb holds only in-frame clones, not every one. Clone size and the V and J calls come from that table; the DNA yielded D and trimming. This sample has about 150,000 clones, with 75% to 90% found just once.

The chain has TRBV5-6 and TRBJ2-5, with 8 bases that match TRBD1. The sequence derives from a human donor in a cohort sampled during active COVID-19. The sequenced sample consisted of peripheral blood. CDR3 bases: TGTGCCAGCAGCCAGGACAGGGTTAAGACCCAGTACTTC. This encodes CASSQDRVKTQYF.